These 3 T cell receptor beta chains were sequenced from one sample in a study of blood T cell repertoires in COVID-19. Assay: immunoSEQ multiplex PCR; the TCRdb copy retains only in-frame clones and omits some. The table includes some 250,000 clones, 91% detected once. Material: PBMCs or T cells enriched from blood (not recorded which). Receptors originate from a human donor in a cohort exposed to, infected with or recovered from COVID-19 (not recorded which). The donor label of this sample is uncertain.

The rearrangement links TRBV5-1 to TRBJ1-2; 7 bases match TRBD1. With 2 bases clipped from V and 3 bases from J, the junction kept 4 bases outside the gene matches. Per germline, CDR1 SGHRS and CDR2 YFSETQ. CDR3 length: 14 amino acids. The CDR3: CASSLQGSDYGYTF. In DNA, the CDR3 is TGCGCCAGCAGCTTACAGGGGTCAGACTATGGCTACACCTTC.

The chain combines TRBV9 with TRBJ2-7; D may be TRBD1 (6 bases). Trimming took 3 bases from V and 3 from J, leaving 13 bases between them. CDR3 length equals 14 residues. Germline CDR1 is SGDLS and CDR2 is YYNGEE. CDR3 DNA: TGTGCCAGCAGCGGCCATACAGGGAGCTACGAGCAGTACTTC. Amino acids: CASSGHTGSYEQYF.

The chain links TRBV3-1 (or the pseudogene TRBV3-2) to TRBJ2-1; 8 nucleotides line up with TRBD1. The J segment lost 3 bases and the V segment lost 0 bases, leaving 7 bases of the junction unmatched. Germline V gene data show CDR1 as LGHDT and CDR2 as YNNKEL (reference sequence). The CDR3 loop spans 17 amino acids. The CDR3 reads CASSQDSRTGIYNEQFF. The CDR3, as DNA: TGTGCCAGCAGCCAAGACTCTCGGACAGGGATCTACAATGAGCAGTTCTTC.